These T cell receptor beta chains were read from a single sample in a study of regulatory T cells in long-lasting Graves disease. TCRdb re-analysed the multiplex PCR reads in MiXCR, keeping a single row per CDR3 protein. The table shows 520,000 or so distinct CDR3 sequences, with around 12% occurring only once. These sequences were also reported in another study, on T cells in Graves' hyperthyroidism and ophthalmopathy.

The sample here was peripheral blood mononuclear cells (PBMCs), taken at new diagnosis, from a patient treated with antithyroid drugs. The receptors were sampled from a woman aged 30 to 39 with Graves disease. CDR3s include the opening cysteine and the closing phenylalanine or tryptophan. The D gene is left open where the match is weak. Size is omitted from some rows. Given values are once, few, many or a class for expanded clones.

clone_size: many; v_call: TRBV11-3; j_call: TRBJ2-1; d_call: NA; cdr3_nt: TGTGCCAGCAGCTTAGAGGGGCTCAGCGGGACATACAATGAGCAGTTCTTC; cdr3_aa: CASSLEGLSGTYNEQFF
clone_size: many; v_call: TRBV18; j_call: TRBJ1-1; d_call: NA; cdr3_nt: TGTGCCAGCTCACCCCAGGGCAGCAACACTGAAGCTTTCTTT; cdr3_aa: CASSPQGSNTEAFF
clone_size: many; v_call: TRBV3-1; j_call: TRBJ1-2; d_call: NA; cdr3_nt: TGTGCCAGCAGCCCTACGACAGGCGCACGTGGCTACACCTTC; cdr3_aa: CASSPTTGARGYTF
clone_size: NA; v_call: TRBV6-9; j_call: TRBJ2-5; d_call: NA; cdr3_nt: TGTGCCAGCAGTTACCCAGTCAGGGATGAGACCCAGTACTTC; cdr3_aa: CASSYPVRDETQYF
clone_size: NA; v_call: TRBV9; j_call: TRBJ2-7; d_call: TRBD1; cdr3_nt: TGTGCCAGCAGCGCGACAGGGGGCGCCGAGCAGTACTTC; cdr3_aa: CASSATGGAEQYF
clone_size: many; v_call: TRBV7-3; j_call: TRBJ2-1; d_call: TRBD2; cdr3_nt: TGTGCCAGCAGCCTTAGCGGGACTGGCAATGAGCAGTTCTTC; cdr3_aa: CASSLSGTGNEQFF
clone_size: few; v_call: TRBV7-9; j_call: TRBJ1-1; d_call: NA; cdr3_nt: TGTGCCAGCAGCTTAGGCCAGGTCAGTCGGGGAACTGAAGCTTTCTTT; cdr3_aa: CASSLGQVSRGTEAFF
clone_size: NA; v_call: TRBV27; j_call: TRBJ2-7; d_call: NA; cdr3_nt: TGTGCCAGCAGTTTCTCGAGCGGGTCAATGAGCGAGCAGTACTTC; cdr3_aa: CASSFSSGSMSEQYF
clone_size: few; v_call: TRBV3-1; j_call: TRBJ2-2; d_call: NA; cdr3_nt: TGTGCCAGCAGCCACTCGTCGGGCGCCGGGGAGCTGTTTTTT; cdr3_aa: CASSHSSGAGELFF
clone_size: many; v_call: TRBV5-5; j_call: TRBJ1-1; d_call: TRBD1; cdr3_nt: TGTGCCAGCAGCCAAGGGACAGGCTACACTGAAGCTTTCTTT; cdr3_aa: CASSQGTGYTEAFF
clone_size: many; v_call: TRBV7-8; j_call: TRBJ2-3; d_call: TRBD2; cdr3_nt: TGTGCCAGCAGCTTAGCGCGACTAGCGGAAAAACCAGATACGCAGTATTTT; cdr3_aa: CASSLARLAEKPDTQYF
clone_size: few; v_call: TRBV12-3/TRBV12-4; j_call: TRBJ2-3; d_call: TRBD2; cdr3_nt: TGTGCCAGCAGGCGCGGGAGCGGGGGCACAGATACGCAGTATTTT; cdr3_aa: CASRRGSGGTDTQYF
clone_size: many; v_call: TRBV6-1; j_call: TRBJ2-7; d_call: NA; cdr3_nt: TGTGCCAGCGGCAGGGGCTCCTACGAGCAGTACTTC; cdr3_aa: CASGRGSYEQYF
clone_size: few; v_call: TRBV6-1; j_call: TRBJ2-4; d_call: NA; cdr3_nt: TGTGCCAGCAGCAAGCTCGGGCAGGCGGAAGCCAAAAACGTTCAGTACTTC; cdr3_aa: CASSKLGQAEAKNVQYF
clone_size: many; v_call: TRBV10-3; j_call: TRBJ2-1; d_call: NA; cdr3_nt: TGTGCCATCGGACAGAGGGATGAGCAGTTCTTC; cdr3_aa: CAIGQRDEQFF
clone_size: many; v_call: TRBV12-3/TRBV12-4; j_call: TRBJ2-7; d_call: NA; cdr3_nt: TGTGCCAGCACCTCCGGCGAGAGGCAGTACTTC; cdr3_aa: CASTSGERQYF
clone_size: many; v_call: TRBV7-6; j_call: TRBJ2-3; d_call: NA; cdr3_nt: TGTGCCAGCAGCTTAGGGCTGGGCCCAGATACGCAGTATTTT; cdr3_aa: CASSLGLGPDTQYF
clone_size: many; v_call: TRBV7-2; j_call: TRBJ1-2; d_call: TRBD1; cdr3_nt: TGTGCCAGCAGCTTTCTCGGGGACAGGGGGCTTTTTGGCTACACCTTC; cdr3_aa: CASSFLGDRGLFGYTF
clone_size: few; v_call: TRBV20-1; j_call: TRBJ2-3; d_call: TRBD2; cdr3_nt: TGCAGTGCTATTAGCGGGGTTGCCACAGATATGCAGTATTTT; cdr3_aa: CSAISGVATDMQYF
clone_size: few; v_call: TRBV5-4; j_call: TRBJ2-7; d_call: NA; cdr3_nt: TGTGCCAGCAGCCCGGAGAACTCCTACGAGCAGTACTTC; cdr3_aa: CASSPENSYEQYF
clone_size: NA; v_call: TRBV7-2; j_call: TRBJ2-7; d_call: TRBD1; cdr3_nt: TGTGCCAGCAGCCCAGGGACAGGGGAATTCTACGAGCAGTACTTC; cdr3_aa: CASSPGTGEFYEQYF
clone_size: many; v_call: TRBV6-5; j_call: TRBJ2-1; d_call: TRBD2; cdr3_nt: TGTGCCAGCAGTTACACCAGGACTAGCGGACCCACGCATGAGCAGTTCTTC; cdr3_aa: CASSYTRTSGPTHEQFF
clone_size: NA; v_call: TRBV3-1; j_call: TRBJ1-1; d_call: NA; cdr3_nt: TGTGCCAGCAGCCAACTAGGACAAGTAAACACTGAAGCTTTCTTT; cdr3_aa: CASSQLGQVNTEAFF
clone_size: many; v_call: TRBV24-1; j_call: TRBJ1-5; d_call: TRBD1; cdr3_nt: TGTGCCACCAGTATAGGGGGCGGCCAGCCCCAGCATTTT; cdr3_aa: CATSIGGGQPQHF
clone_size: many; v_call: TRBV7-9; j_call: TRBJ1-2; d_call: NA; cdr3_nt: TGTGCCAGCAGCTTAGGTCCGGCAGGCCCCTCCGGCTACACCTTC; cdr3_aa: CASSLGPAGPSGYTF
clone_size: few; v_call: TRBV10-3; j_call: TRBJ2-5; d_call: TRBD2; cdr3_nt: TGTGCCATCAGAGCGGGGGGGAGGGAGACCCAGTACTTC; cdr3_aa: CAIRAGGRETQYF
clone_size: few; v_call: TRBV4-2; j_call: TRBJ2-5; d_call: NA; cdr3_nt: TGTGCCAGCAGCCAAGTCGGGGAGTGGGAGACCCAGTACTTC; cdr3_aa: CASSQVGEWETQYF
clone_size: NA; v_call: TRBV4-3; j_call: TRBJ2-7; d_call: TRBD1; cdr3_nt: TGCGCCAGCAGCCAAGAAGTGGGGGACAGACCTCTAGACGAGCAGTACTTC; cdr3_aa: CASSQEVGDRPLDEQYF
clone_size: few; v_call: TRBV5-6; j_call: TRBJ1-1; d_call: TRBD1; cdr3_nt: TGTGCCAGCAGCTCCCTAGACAGGGGGTTCACTGAAGCTTTCTTT; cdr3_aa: CASSSLDRGFTEAFF
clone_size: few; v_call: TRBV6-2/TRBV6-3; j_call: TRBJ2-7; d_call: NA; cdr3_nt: TGTGCCAGCAGCCACCCCCCTGTACAGAGCTACGAGCAGTACTTC; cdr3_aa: CASSHPPVQSYEQYF
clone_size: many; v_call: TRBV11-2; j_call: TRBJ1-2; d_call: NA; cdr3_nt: TGTGCCAGCAGCTTACTCACGAATGTTGTCCCCTATGGCTACACCTTC; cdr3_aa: CASSLLTNVVPYGYTF
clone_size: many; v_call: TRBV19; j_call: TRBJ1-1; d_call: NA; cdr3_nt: TGTGCCAGTAGTACCCGGGACTTAAACACTGAAGCTTTCTTT; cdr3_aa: CASSTRDLNTEAFF
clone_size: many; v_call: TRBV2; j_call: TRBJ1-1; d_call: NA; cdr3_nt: TGTGCCAGCACTCTTGGGAGGTATACGACCACTGAAGCTTTCTTT; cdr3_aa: CASTLGRYTTTEAFF
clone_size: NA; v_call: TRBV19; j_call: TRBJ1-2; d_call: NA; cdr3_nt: TGTGCCACCCGGGACTCTCATAACTATGGCTACACCTTC; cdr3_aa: CATRDSHNYGYTF
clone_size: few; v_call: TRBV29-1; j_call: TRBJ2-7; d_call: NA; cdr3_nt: TGCAGCGTTGTTTTCGCCCCCCAGTATACCTTCGGGACTGAATATAACGAGCAGTACTTC; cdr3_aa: CSVVFAPQYTFGTEYNEQYF
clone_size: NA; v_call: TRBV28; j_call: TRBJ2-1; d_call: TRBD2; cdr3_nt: TGTGCCAGCTCGATTGTACTAGCGGGAGACAATGAGCAGTTCTTC; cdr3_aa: CASSIVLAGDNEQFF
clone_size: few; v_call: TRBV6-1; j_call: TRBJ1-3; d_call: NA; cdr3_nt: TGTGCCAGCAGTCGCGGCGGACAGAGCTCTGGAAACACCATATATTTT; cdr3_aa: CASSRGGQSSGNTIYF
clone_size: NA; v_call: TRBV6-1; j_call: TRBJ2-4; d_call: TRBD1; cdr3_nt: TGTGCCAGCAGTGGATTACAGGGGATGGGGATTCAGTACTTC; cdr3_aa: CASSGLQGMGIQYF
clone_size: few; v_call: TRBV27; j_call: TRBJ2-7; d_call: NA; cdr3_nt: TGTGCCAGCAGTTTCAGTCCAGGGCGAGACGAGCAGTACTTC; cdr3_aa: CASSFSPGRDEQYF
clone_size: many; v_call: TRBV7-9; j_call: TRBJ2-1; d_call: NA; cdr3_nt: TGTGCCAGCAGCTTAGGGAAAGAGCAGTTCTTC; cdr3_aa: CASSLGKEQFF
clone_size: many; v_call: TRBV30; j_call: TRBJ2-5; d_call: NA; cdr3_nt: TGTGCCTGGAGTCTACGGAGGGAGACCCAGTACTTC; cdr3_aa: CAWSLRRETQYF
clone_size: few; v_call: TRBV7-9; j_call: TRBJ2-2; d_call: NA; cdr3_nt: TGTGCCAGCAGCTTGAGTCCCGACGCGAACACCGGGGAGCTGTTTTTT; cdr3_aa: CASSLSPDANTGELFF
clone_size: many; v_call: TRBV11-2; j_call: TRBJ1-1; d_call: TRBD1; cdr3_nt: TGTGCCAGCAGACCAGGGGGACAGGGAGGGACTGAAGCTTTCTTT; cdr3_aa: CASRPGGQGGTEAFF
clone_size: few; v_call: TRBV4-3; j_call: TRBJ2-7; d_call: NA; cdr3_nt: TGCGCCAGCAGCCAAGATCCGAGAGCCTACGAGCAGTACTTC; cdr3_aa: CASSQDPRAYEQYF
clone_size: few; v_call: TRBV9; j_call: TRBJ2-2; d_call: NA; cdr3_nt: TGTGCCAGGGGGGGATCATTGTCCTCCGGGGAGCTGTTTTTT; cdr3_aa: CARGGSLSSGELFF
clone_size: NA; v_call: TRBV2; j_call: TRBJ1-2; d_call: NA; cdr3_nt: TGTGCCAGCAGCGGGGACCTCTTGGACTATGGCTACACCTTC; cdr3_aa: CASSGDLLDYGYTF
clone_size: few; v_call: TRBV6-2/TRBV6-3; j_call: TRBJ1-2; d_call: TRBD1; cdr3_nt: TGTGCCAGCAGTTTCAATCGCCCCGGGACAGGTTTACATGGCTACACCTTC; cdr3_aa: CASSFNRPGTGLHGYTF
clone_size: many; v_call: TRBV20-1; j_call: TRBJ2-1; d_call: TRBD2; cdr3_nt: TGCAGTGCTCGCGGTCTAGCGGGAGGCCTCAGCTCCTACAATGAGCAGTTCTTC; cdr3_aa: CSARGLAGGLSSYNEQFF